This entry lists 21 T cell receptor beta chains sequenced from one sample in a study of T cell repertoires in cytomegalovirus infection. TCRdb used MiXCR to reprocess the reads, holding one entry per CDR3 protein. The data show some 350,000 distinct CDR3 sequences, with roughly 18% seen just once and roughly 8.7% held by the top ten. The specimen was PBMCs. The receptors derive from a human donor in good health (CMV status not recorded). Some clones in this sample may be carry-over from other donors' samples.

The chain joins TRBV20-1 to TRBJ2-1; no clear D gene. Trimming removed 0 bases at V and 7 bases at J, with 7 bases between. Germline V gene lookup returns CDR1 DFQATT and CDR2 SNEGSKA (reference sequence). The CDR3 is 12 residues long. The CDR3 here is CSARDSRNEQFF. CDR3 nucleotide sequence: TGCAGTGCTAGAGATTCGAGGAATGAGCAGTTCTTC.

This clonotype was seen a few times. This chain links TRBV4-1 with TRBJ2-7; the D call may be TRBD1 or TRBD2 (5 bases each). The CDR3 contains 15 residues. V lost 1 base and J 1 base, leaving 11 bases between the germline ends. Germline CDR1 is MGHRA and CDR2 is YSYEKL. This chain's CDR3 is CASSQARGESYEQYF. The CDR3 DNA reads TGCGCCAGCAGCCAAGCCCGAGGGGAGTCCTACGAGCAGTACTTC.

The genes are TRBV3-1 and TRBJ1-1; TRBD1 is a possible D gene (5 bases). This CDR3 has 13 residues. V gave up 4 bases and J gave up 5 bases, with 11 bases separating them. Germline CDR1 reads LGHDT; CDR2 reads YNNKEL (reference sequence). The CDR3 bases are TGTGCCAGCAGCCTCGATCGGACAACTGAAGCTTTCTTT. It codes for CASSLDRTTEAFF.

This clonotype was detected many times. The chain couples TRBV10-3 to TRBJ2-1; D tentatively reads TRBD1 or TRBD2 (5 bases each). V was trimmed by 10 bases and J by 0 bases, leaving 10 bases between them. The CDR3 extends over 13 amino acids. Germline V lookup: CDR1 ENHRY, CDR2 SYGVKD. The CDR3 DNA reads as TGTGCCAGCGAGGGGAGCTCCTACAATGAGCAGTTCTTC. The encoded protein is CASEGSSYNEQFF.

The chain joins TRBV10-2 to TRBJ2-7; TRBD1 agrees at 8 bases. This CDR3 has 12 residues. CDR1 and CDR2 (germline): WSHSY, SAAADI. V dropped 8 bases and J dropped 5; count of bases not matched to a gene: 5. Here the CDR3 DNA reads TGCGCCAGCGGGGACAGGTCCCACGAGCAGTACTTC. This sequence encodes CASGDRSHEQYF.

V and J are TRBV6-6 and TRBJ1-2; D unclear. The CDR3 is made up of 14 amino acids. Germline values: CDR1 MNHNY, CDR2 SVGAGI (reference sequence). V dropped 4 bases and J dropped 8 bases, with 17 bases sitting between them. The CDR3 reads CASSSNTALRGYTF. The CDR3 DNA sequence: TGTGCCAGCAGTTCCAATACAGCATTGCGGGGCTACACCTTC.

This clonotype was observed a single time. The rearrangement links TRBV7-6 to TRBJ1-2, with D maybe TRBD1 (5 bases). Germline values: CDR1 SGHVS, CDR2 FNYEAQ. The CDR3 runs to 14 residues. Trimming cost V 5 bases and J 2 bases, with 12 bases left between them. In DNA, the CDR3 is TGTGCCAGCAGCCCCATTCAGGGCAACTATGGCTACACCTTC. Protein product: CASSPIQGNYGYTF. Complete variable domain (other parts from reference TRBV7-6 and TRBJ1-2): GAGVSQSPRYKVTKRGQDVALRCDPISGHVSLYWYRQALGQGPEFLTYFNYEAQQDKSGLPNDRFSAERPEGSISTLTIQRTEQRDSAMYRCASSPIQGNYGYTFGSGTRLTVV.

The sample holds a few counts of this clonotype. The chain couples TRBV2 to TRBJ1-5; possibly TRBD1 for D (5 bases). CDR1 and CDR2 (germline): SNHLY, FYNNEI. The CDR3 spans 13 residues. V was clipped by 8 bases and J by 3 bases, with 11 bases between them. Written as DNA, the CDR3 is TGTGCCAGCGACCGGGACCCCAATCAGCCCCAGCATTTT. It encodes CASDRDPNQPQHF.

This clonotype occurred many times. The CDR3: CASSFLGRGEAFF. In DNA form, the CDR3 reads TGTGCCAGCAGTTTCTTGGGACGGGGTGAAGCTTTCTTT. The chain links TRBV12-3 or TRBV12-4 to TRBJ1-1, with D possibly TRBD1 on 5 matching bases. The CDR3 runs to 13 residues. The ends were cut back, 3 bases at V and 7 bases at J, with 12 bases in the middle.

This clonotype has a count of ten or more. V and J are TRBV7-2 and TRBJ2-5; D unresolved. This CDR3 contains 12 residues. V was clipped by 3 bases and J by 4 bases, with 6 bases between them. Germline CDR1 and CDR2: SGHTA and FQGNSA. CDR3 protein: CASSFGSETQYF. In DNA form, the CDR3 reads TGTGCCAGCAGCTTTGGTTCAGAGACCCAGTACTTC.

The chain employs TRBV11-2 and TRBJ2-7, with TRBD2 identical over 9 bases. CDR1 is SGHAT and CDR2 is FQNNGV in the germline V gene. The length of the CDR3 is 15 residues. J was trimmed by 4 bases and V by 3 bases; bases with no gene match: 7. The CDR3 DNA reads TGTGCCAGCAGCTTTGGACTAGCGACCCATTACGAGCAGTACTTC. Translating gives CASSFGLATHYEQYF.

This sequence joins TRBV5-5 and TRBJ1-1; D ambiguous. Trimming cost V 2 bases and J 4 bases, with 9 bases left between them. The CDR3 is 13 amino acids. CDR1 SGHKS and CDR2 YYEKEE come from the germline V gene (reference sequence). The CDR3 here is CASSFWEGTEAFF. CDR3 coding DNA: TGTGCCAGCAGCTTTTGGGAGGGCACTGAAGCTTTCTTT.

This clonotype turned up a few times. The rearrangement joins TRBV7-6 to TRBJ2-1; D ambiguous. The CDR3 has 12 residues. Germline CDR1 is SGHVS and CDR2 is FNYEAQ. Trimming shortened V by 4 bases and J by 10 bases, and 11 bases separated the two germline ends. CDR3 bases: TGTGCCAGCAGCTCTAATGTGGGGGAGCAGTTCTTC. Protein: CASSSNVGEQFF.

The table lists this clonotype with a count of one. DNA of the CDR3: TGTGCCAGCGGCCCAAGGGGGGATAATGAAAAACTGTTTTTT. This sequence encodes CASGPRGDNEKLFF. The chain is built from TRBV6-5 and TRBJ1-4; tentative D call: TRBD1 (6 bases). The germline CDR1 and CDR2 sequences are MNHEY and SVGAGI. The V end lost 8 bases, the J end lost 4 bases, and 14 bases lay between the germline ends. The CDR3 runs 14 residues.

V and J are TRBV28 and TRBJ2-7, with 8 bases lining up with TRBD2. Germline V gives CDR1 MDHEN, CDR2 SYDVKM. This CDR3 region has 15 residues. The ends lost 5 bases at V and 2 bases at J; junction bases unmatched: 8. The CDR3 here is CASSGGSGLAYEQYF. The CDR3 region has the DNA TGTGCCAGCAGTGGAGGGTCGGGACTAGCCTACGAGCAGTACTTC.

This clonotype was seen a single time. The chain has TRBV10-3 and TRBJ2-2; D ambiguous. Per the germline V gene, CDR1 is ENHRY and CDR2 is SYGVKD. V lost 4 bases and J 1 base, leaving 10 bases between the germline ends. The CDR3 runs 15 residues. Here the CDR3 DNA reads TGTGCCATCAGTGGGGCCCGACAGAACACCGGGGAGCTGTTTTTT. Its translation: CAISGARQNTGELFF.

This clonotype was counted ten times or more. The chain couples TRBV7-2 to TRBJ1-2, with D perhaps TRBD1 (5 bases). V gave up 4 bases and J gave up 7 bases, with 10 bases separating them. Germline V gene lookup returns CDR1 SGHTA and CDR2 FQGNSA. The length of the CDR3 is 12 residues. CDR3 in amino acids: CASSSGQGGYTF. CDR3 in DNA: TGTGCCAGCAGCTCTGGGCAGGGTGGCTACACCTTC.

This clonotype was observed a handful of times. The chain recombines TRBV12-3 or TRBV12-4 with TRBJ2-2, with 8 bases aligning to TRBD1. Trimming removed 8 bases from V and 5 bases from J; junction bases left unmatched: 7. The CDR3 contains 14 residues. Here the CDR3 reads CASQGARWTGELFF. CDR3 DNA sequence: TGTGCCAGCCAGGGGGCGAGGTGGACCGGGGAGCTGTTTTTT.

V and J are TRBV11-2 and TRBJ2-2, with TRBD2 matching 8 bases. The ends lost 3 bases at V and 1 base at J; junction bases unmatched: 1. CDR1 is SGHAT and CDR2 is FQNNGV in the germline V gene. This CDR3 comprises 15 residues. The CDR3 DNA is TGTGCCAGCAGCTTGAGCGGGAGGAACACCGGGGAGCTGTTTTTT. It specifies CASSLSGRNTGELFF.

At least ten counts were recorded for this clonotype. The CDR3 loop reads CASSFTGVDTDTQYF. CDR3 nucleotide sequence: TGTGCCAGCAGCTTTACAGGAGTCGACACAGATACGCAGTATTTT. This chain links TRBV7-8 with TRBJ2-3; perhaps TRBD1 as D (5 bases). Deletions cut 3 bases from V and 2 bases from J, with 12 bases between. The CDR3 sequence is 15 residues long. Per the germline V gene, CDR1 is SGHVS and CDR2 is FQNEAQ. Variable domain in full (rest from reference TRBV7-8 and TRBJ2-3): GAGVSQSPRYKVAKRGQDVALRCDPISGHVSLFWYQQALGQGPEFLTYFQNEAQLDKSGLPSDRFFAERPEGSVSTLKIQRTQQEDSAVYLCASSFTGVDTDTQYFGPGTRLTVL.

This clonotype was found many times. The chain joins TRBV10-2 to TRBJ1-1; maybe TRBD1 (5 bases). Germline CDR1 WSHSY, CDR2 SAAADI. V was clipped by 1 base and J by 4 bases, with 10 bases between them. This CDR3 spans 14 amino acids. CDR3 sequence (DNA): TGCGCCAGCAGTGAGTGGGGGGAGGGCACTGAAGCTTTCTTT. Residues: CASSEWGEGTEAFF.